A selection of T cell receptor beta chains follows, all from one sample in a study of T cell repertoires in cytomegalovirus infection. Via MiXCR, TCRdb re-called the reads, giving one row per CDR3 protein. There are about 310,000 distinct CDR3 sequences in the sample; roughly a sixth occur only once, and more than 10% lies in the top ten. Sequencing was done on a sample of PBMCs. Source of these receptors: a human donor in good health (CMV status not recorded). Some clones in this sample may be carry-over from other donors' samples. The CDR3 runs from the conserved cysteine through the conserved F or W. Fields, in order: clone size, J gene, V gene, D gene, CDR3 DNA, CDR3 protein. The D gene is left open where the match is weak. For some rows the clone size is stated as once, few or many, or as a class when expanded; others skip it.

clone_size: .; j_call: TRBJ1-2; v_call: TRBV2; d_call: .; cdr3_nt: TGTGCCAGCAGTCCGTTTGGGGGCTCTGGCTACACCTTC; cdr3_aa: CASSPFGGSGYTF
clone_size: .; j_call: TRBJ2-1; v_call: TRBV6-6; d_call: .; cdr3_nt: TGTGCCAGCAGTTATGGGCTCCTGAATCTCGGGCAGTTCTTC; cdr3_aa: CASSYGLLNLGQFF
clone_size: few; j_call: TRBJ2-7; v_call: TRBV12-3/TRBV12-4; d_call: .; cdr3_nt: TGTGCCAGCAGTTTAGCGATTAGGGGTCCCTACGAGCAGTACTTC; cdr3_aa: CASSLAIRGPYEQYF
clone_size: few; j_call: TRBJ2-2; v_call: TRBV5-4; d_call: TRBD1; cdr3_nt: TGTGCCAGCAGCGGGACAGGGGTTGGCACCGGGGAGCTGTTTTTT; cdr3_aa: CASSGTGVGTGELFF
clone_size: many; j_call: TRBJ2-7; v_call: TRBV7-9; d_call: .; cdr3_nt: TGTGCCAGCAGCACATCCGGGACCGACACCTACGAGCAGTACTTC; cdr3_aa: CASSTSGTDTYEQYF
clone_size: many; j_call: TRBJ2-7; v_call: TRBV7-2; d_call: .; cdr3_nt: TGTGCCAGCAGCTTGTACAGTACCTCCTACGAGCAGTACTTC; cdr3_aa: CASSLYSTSYEQYF
clone_size: .; j_call: TRBJ1-6; v_call: TRBV28; d_call: .; cdr3_nt: TGTGCCAGCAGTCTCACTCGGACAAAGGCCTACTATAATTCACCCCTCCACTTT; cdr3_aa: CASSLTRTKAYYNSPLHF
clone_size: .; j_call: TRBJ1-3; v_call: TRBV28; d_call: .; cdr3_nt: TGTGCCAGCAGTTTATCCTCGGGGGCCGGTGGAAACACCATATATTTT; cdr3_aa: CASSLSSGAGGNTIYF
clone_size: many; j_call: TRBJ1-1; v_call: TRBV27; d_call: .; cdr3_nt: TGTGCCAGCAGTCTCTCTCGGGGAAGAAGAGGAACTGAAGCTTTCTTT; cdr3_aa: CASSLSRGRRGTEAFF
clone_size: many; j_call: TRBJ1-4; v_call: TRBV12-3/TRBV12-4; d_call: TRBD1; cdr3_nt: TGTGCCAGCAGCCGGACAGGGGATAATGAAAAACTGTTTTTT; cdr3_aa: CASSRTGDNEKLFF
clone_size: .; j_call: TRBJ1-3; v_call: TRBV5-1; d_call: .; cdr3_nt: TGCGCCAGCAGCCTGGCAGGGGCCAGCTCTGGAAACACCATATATTTT; cdr3_aa: CASSLAGASSGNTIYF
clone_size: many; j_call: TRBJ1-1; v_call: TRBV7-2; d_call: .; cdr3_nt: TGTGCCAGCAGCTTAGGACTGAGGTGGAACACTGAAGCTTTCTTT; cdr3_aa: CASSLGLRWNTEAFF
clone_size: .; j_call: TRBJ1-1; v_call: TRBV6-6; d_call: .; cdr3_nt: TGTGCCAGCAAGAATGCTCTTTCCCCAGCTTTCTTT; cdr3_aa: CASKNALSPAFF
clone_size: .; j_call: TRBJ1-2; v_call: TRBV7-9; d_call: .; cdr3_nt: TGTGCCAGCAGCCCGGGACCCGACTTCGGCGGCTACACCTTC; cdr3_aa: CASSPGPDFGGYTF
clone_size: few; j_call: TRBJ2-7; v_call: TRBV3-1; d_call: .; cdr3_nt: TGTGCCAGCAGCCAAGGACTGCGGGGCTACGAGCAGTACTTC; cdr3_aa: CASSQGLRGYEQYF
clone_size: .; j_call: TRBJ2-3; v_call: TRBV20-1; d_call: .; cdr3_nt: TGCAGTGTTCCGGGACTTCCCATCACAGATACGCAGTATTTT; cdr3_aa: CSVPGLPITDTQYF
clone_size: .; j_call: TRBJ1-1; v_call: TRBV13; d_call: .; cdr3_nt: TGTGCCAGCAGCTTAGGACGTGGGGAGGACACTGAAGCTTTCTTT; cdr3_aa: CASSLGRGEDTEAFF
clone_size: .; j_call: TRBJ1-1; v_call: TRBV7-8; d_call: TRBD1; cdr3_nt: TGTGCCAGCAGCTTAGCTTCACAGGGGGGCACTGAAGCTTTCTTT; cdr3_aa: CASSLASQGGTEAFF
clone_size: many; j_call: TRBJ2-1; v_call: TRBV6-1; d_call: .; cdr3_nt: TGTGCCAGCAGCCTCGGGGGGCGTTCCTACAATGAGCAGTTCTTC; cdr3_aa: CASSLGGRSYNEQFF
clone_size: many; j_call: TRBJ2-3; v_call: TRBV7-6; d_call: .; cdr3_nt: TGTGCCAGCAGCTTGATGAGTGCGCACACAGATACGCAGTATTTT; cdr3_aa: CASSLMSAHTDTQYF
clone_size: .; j_call: TRBJ1-1; v_call: TRBV4-2; d_call: .; cdr3_nt: TGTGCCAGCAGCCAAGTCCCTGGTGGAGGGGACACCATGAACACTGAAGCTTTCTTT; cdr3_aa: CASSQVPGGGDTMNTEAFF
clone_size: many; j_call: TRBJ2-1; v_call: TRBV19; d_call: TRBD2; cdr3_nt: TGTGCCAGTAGTCATAGCGGGGGTTCCGACAATGAGCAGTTCTTC; cdr3_aa: CASSHSGGSDNEQFF
clone_size: many; j_call: TRBJ1-1; v_call: TRBV12-3/TRBV12-4; d_call: .; cdr3_nt: TGTGCCAGCAGTCAATCTATGGTGAACACTGAAGCTTTCTTT; cdr3_aa: CASSQSMVNTEAFF
clone_size: many; j_call: TRBJ1-1; v_call: TRBV7-2; d_call: TRBD1; cdr3_nt: TGTGCCAGCAGCCAATTGGGACAGGGGGCGGATGGAAAAGCTTTCTTT; cdr3_aa: CASSQLGQGADGKAFF
clone_size: few; j_call: TRBJ2-6; v_call: TRBV12-3/TRBV12-4; d_call: .; cdr3_nt: TGTGCCAGCAGTTTTATCTCCTCTGGGGCCAACGTCCTGACTTTC; cdr3_aa: CASSFISSGANVLTF
clone_size: few; j_call: TRBJ1-2; v_call: TRBV29-1; d_call: .; cdr3_nt: TGCAGCGTCGCCGGATCGACCCCACATGGCTACACCTTC; cdr3_aa: CSVAGSTPHGYTF